This TCR beta chain stems from a study of T cells after yellow fever vaccination. Study conclusions and caveats: A limited proportion of clonotypes was detected within both the CD4 and CD8 compartments. At around 95% for CD4 and approximately 88% for CD8, most primary-vaccination clones showed up again after the booster. Any FACS-sorted repertoire could hold abundant clonotypes that contaminate it from the bulk population.

In TCRdb, the 5' RACE reads were re-called with MiXCR into one record per CDR3 protein. This sample carries about 330,000 distinct CDR3 sequences, approximately 8% of them seen once, and the ten largest clones take under 20%. Remarks on this clonotype: The antigen is undetermined.

The CDR3 spans 13 residues. Per germline, CDR1 SGHTA and CDR2 FQGNSA. V gave up 4 bases and J gave up 8 bases, with 9 bases separating them. The receptor was isolated from a man in his late teens or twenties who received the YFV17D yellow fever vaccine. This rearrangement joins TRBV7-2 to TRBJ1-6; D not certain. The material sequenced was PBMCs, taken more than 35 days after the first yellow fever vaccination. The DNA of the CDR3 is TGTGCCAGCAGCTCCCGGTCGGATTCACCCCTCCACTTT. Its translation: CASSSRSDSPLHF. Full variable domain (rest looked up from reference TRBV7-2 and TRBJ1-6): GAGVSQSPSNKVTEKGKDVELRCDPISGHTALYWYRQSLGQGLEFLIYFQGNSAPDKSGLPSDRFSAERTGGSVSTLTIQRTQQEDSAVYLCASSSRSDSPLHFGNGTRLTVT.